This T cell receptor beta chain came from a study of control samples from healthy donors and cancer patients. Method: immunoSEQ multiplex PCR; TCRdb's copy keeps in-frame clones and lacks some. The sample has about 140,000 clones, 80% to 90% seen once. This CDR3 contains 15 residues. The sequence came from a man between 18 and 29 years old in good health. Input material: blood. The chain carries TRBV21-1 and TRBJ2-5; the table calls TRBD2, which could not be checked here. TRBV21-1 constitutes a pseudogene. CDR3 sequence reads: CASSKKRPGVWSQYF. DNA for the CDR3: TGTGCCAGCAGCAAAAAGAGGCCGGGAGTGTGGTCCCAGTACTTC.